Below are 2 T cell receptor beta chains sequenced from a single sample in a study of CXCR3-negative and CXCR3-positive naive CD8 T cells. The authors prepared UMI-labeled TRB cDNA libraries by 5' RACE. Each CDR3 protein gets one entry in TCRdb, which reprocessed the 5' RACE reads and gives no DNA. The table lists about 56,000 distinct CDR3 sequences. Material for sequencing was memory CD8+ T cells from blood. The receptors were gathered from a human donor in good health. Some clones in this sample may be carry-over from other donors' samples.

V is TRBV29-1 and J is TRBJ2-1; TCRdb outputs TRBD1, but without DNA this stays unchecked. CDR3 length equals 15 residues. CDR1 and CDR2 from the germline V gene are SQVTM and ANQGSEA. CDR3 sequence: CSVLPRDRGGNEQFF.

V gene TRBV29-1 combines with J gene TRBJ2-2. The germline gives CDR1 SQVTM, CDR2 ANQGSEA. The CDR3 sequence is 12 residues long. CDR3 sequence: CSVVGNTGELFF.